This TCR beta chain stems from a study of T cells in Graves' hyperthyroidism and ophthalmopathy. CDR3 size: 16 residues. The V and J ends lost 6 bases and 2 bases respectively, with 19 bases between them. Germline V CDR1 and CDR2: SGHVS, FQNEAQ. Amplification targeted TCR beta CDR3 regions from RNA transcripts. The HTBI primer set served for first-round RT-PCR of the TCR CDR3. In TCRdb, the multiplex PCR reads were re-called with MiXCR into one record per CDR3 protein. The table has hundreds of thousands of distinct CDR3 sequences, around 40% seen once. V is TRBV7-8 and J is TRBJ1-1, with a weak D call TRBD1 (6 bases). The sequence was obtained from a woman between 40 and 55 years old with Graves' hyperthyroidism. Sequenced material: blood. The CDR3 sequence is CASRQTGKPRNTEAFF. Here the CDR3 DNA reads TGTGCCAGCAGACAAACAGGGAAACCGCGCAACACTGAAGCTTTCTTT.